This T cell receptor (beta chain) emerged from a study of T cells in Graves' hyperthyroidism and ophthalmopathy (dated 2019 in TCRdb). About the investigation overall: Peripheral blood samples were taken at the time of initial diagnosis, prior to any treatment. TCR V-J signatures able to tell the groups apart were searched for in a discovery cohort of about a hundred patients, of whom under 45 had Graves' ophthalmopathy and about 60 had stable Graves' hyperthyroidism. Whether ophthalmopathy could be predicted prospectively was tested in an independent validation cohort made up of roughly 19 hyperthyroidism patients plus 17 patients who later progressed to ophthalmopathy. For training and testing, the 100 or so patients in the discovery cohort were randomly divided in a 7:3 ratio. Thyroid tissue and blood T-cell repertoires from six or seven Graves' hyperthyroidism patients were also compared in the study. Once sampling was done, hyperthyroidism patients were given methimazole at a starting dose of 30 mg daily, whereas ophthalmopathy patients were given high-dose intravenous methylprednisolone. TCR Vbeta CDR3 sequencing of 130 to 150 peripheral blood samples (over 40 ophthalmopathy, some 75 hyperthyroidism and roughly 17 progressor patients) is reported in the paper.

TCR beta CDR3 regions were amplified from RNA transcripts. The TCR CDR3 was subjected to a first round of RT-PCR using the HTBI primer set and the Qiagen OneStep RT-PCR kit. Libraries were constructed in a second round of multiplex PCR, after which size selection and purification were performed. The libraries were sequenced on an Illumina HiSeq2000 using paired-end 100 bp reads. The authors' pipeline ran thus. SOAPnuke was used to process the raw data, throwing out any read that contained adapters or uncalled bases, had a mean Phred below 15, or lacked an exact constant-primer or identifier match. High-quality paired reads were merged with COPE v1.2.5, and unique nucleotide sequences were defined as clonotypes. Clonotypes were aligned to IMGT TRBV, TRBD and TRBJ reference segments using MiTCR v1.1. The analysis included only V-J combinations with a frequency above 0.0001, which together covered roughly 99% of the repertoires. A TCS score was defined as the ratio between F50 (clonal expansion) and ExV (chaos), using BLOSUM62-based TCRdist between CDR3 peptides within each V-J. Welch's t-statistics and random forest reduced roughly 540 V-J features to 13, which were used in a naive Bayes classifier (R e1071). Starting from the raw public reads, TCRdb applied fastp trimming at Q25, assembled clones with MiXCR and retained in-frame beta chains. Every CDR3 protein is listed once, alongside the most common genes and DNA of its rows. The V and J calls and clone size come from TCRdb's table, not from the authors' own analysis. The sample table shows about 130,000 distinct CDR3 sequences, and roughly a fifth are seen once. Of the sample, over 60% falls within the top ten clones.

The paper as a whole reports these results and caveats: In validation, progression to ophthalmopathy was predicted by the model with 70.59% sensitivity and approximately 78% specificity, a median of about 6.4 months before onset. No statistical method was used to fix the sample size in advance, and group allocation was not hidden from the investigators. Most expanded thyroid clonotypes (frequency above 0.001) were also found in blood, which suggests that blood repertoires may mirror thyroid immune responses. In cross-validation, a model built on a 13 V-J signature told ophthalmopathy apart from stable hyperthyroidism with approximately 90% sensitivity and around 81% specificity, and in testing the same model reached 80%/75%.

Hyperthyroidism patients were aged 18 to 65 years and newly diagnosed, with disease duration of less than 2 months. Exclusion was applied to patients with uncontrolled infections, other autoimmune diseases, pregnancy or lactation. Diagnoses relied on clinical symptoms, serum thyroxine and TRAb, thyroid ultrasound and orbital computed tomography. For progressor patients, blood was drawn at the first diagnosis of hyperthyroidism, before any ophthalmopathy symptoms had appeared. Ficoll-Paque density gradient centrifugation was used to isolate PBMCs from about 10 ml of fresh peripheral blood. Progressor patients were first diagnosed with Graves' hyperthyroidism and then developed ophthalmopathy during follow-up. Total RNA was extracted with Trizol reagent, and quality was checked on an Agilent 2100 Bioanalyzer. This clonotype was counted at least ten times. The clone's antigen remains unknown. The record has no base qualities; no much larger clone is one base away.

The V end loses 3 bases and the J end loses 9 bases, and a stretch of 8 bases separates them. The germline V gene sets CDR1 to MDHEN and CDR2 to SYDVKM. The CDR3 runs 12 amino acids, cysteine and phenylalanine included. The sequence is cut down to CDR3 DNA, 36 bases in frame from base 1. This receptor chain uses TRBV28 and TRBJ2-2; the D element could tentatively be TRBD1 or TRBD2, as 5 bases agree for each. Material: blood. The TCR was taken from a woman aged 45-60 years with Graves' hyperthyroidism that later progressed to Graves' ophthalmopathy. The sequenced DNA: TGTGCCAGCAGTTTGACGGGGCGGGAGCTGTTTTTT. Translated, it gives CASSLTGRELFF.